Below, 7 T cell receptor beta chains from the same sample are listed, as sequenced in a study of neoadjuvant anti-PD-1 for oral cavity cancer. Regarding time point: after neoadjuvant nivolumab, at surgical resection. Generated by immunoSEQ multiplex PCR, the TCRdb table keeps only in-frame clones and is missing some. The sample has tens of thousands of clones, around 40% seen once. Sequencing was performed on tumor tissue, taken after nivolumab (anti-PD-1) treatment. These receptors were taken from a person between 35 and 79 years old with oral cavity squamous cell carcinoma.

The rearrangement links TRBV6-1 to TRBJ1-2; D is unresolved. The CDR3 extends over 13 amino acids. The ends were cut back, 3 bases at V and 4 bases at J, with 9 bases in the middle. Germline V lookup: CDR1 MNHNS, CDR2 SASEGT. The DNA of the CDR3 is TGTGCCAGCAGTGATCCAGGTCGCTATGGCTACACCTTC. Protein product: CASSDPGRYGYTF.

The CDR3 sequence is CASSLEIGTGNYGYTF. The CDR3 region has the DNA TGCGCCAGCAGCTTGGAGATTGGGACAGGGAACTATGGCTACACCTTC. J is TRBJ1-2 and V is TRBV5-1; 9 positions agree with TRBD1. CDR3 length: 16 amino acids. J gave up 2 bases and V 0 bases, and 5 bases lay outside the gene matches. Germline V CDR1 and CDR2: SGHRS, YFSETQ.

The gene calls are TRBV27 and TRBJ1-4, with TRBD1 matching 9 bases. Trimming removed 3 bases from V and 7 bases from J; junction bases left unmatched: 6. The germline V gene has CDR1 MNHEY and CDR2 SMNVEV (reference sequence). CDR3 length equals 15 residues. This chain's CDR3 is CASSFLGTGFEKLFF. The CDR3 DNA is TGTGCCAGCAGTTTCCTGGGGACAGGGTTTGAAAAACTGTTTTTT. Using reference TRBV27 and TRBJ1-4 for the parts outside the CDR3, the full variable domain is EAQVTQNPRYLITVTGKKLTVTCSQNMNHEYMSWYRQDPGLGLRQIYYSMNVEVTDKGDVPEGYKVSRKEKRNFPLILESPSPNQTSLYFCASSFLGTGFEKLFFGSGTQLSVL.

This clone was detected a few times. This chain connects TRBV2 to TRBJ2-7; 7 positions match TRBD1. The CDR3 runs 12 residues. The V gene end was trimmed by 5 bases and the J gene end by 6 bases; junction bases not matched to a gene: 4. Germline values: CDR1 SNHLY, CDR2 FYNNEI. The CDR3 loop is CASSIGGSEQYF. The CDR3 DNA is TGTGCCAGCAGTATAGGGGGCTCCGAGCAGTACTTC.

This clone came up a few times. The chain couples TRBV7-8 to TRBJ2-7, with TRBD2 matching 13 bases. Trimming took 2 bases from V and 3 from J; bases not matched to a gene: 10. The V gene's germline CDR1 is SGHVS and CDR2 FQNEAQ. This CDR3 contains 18 residues. DNA of the CDR3: TGTGCCAGCAGCTTAAGGACTAGCGGGAGTCAATTCTACTACGAGCAGTACTTC. Translated: CASSLRTSGSQFYYEQYF.

This clone came up a few times. The chain recombines TRBV5-6 with TRBJ2-5, with 8 nucleotides matching TRBD1. Germline V gene data show CDR1 as SGHDT and CDR2 as YYEEEE. With V trimmed by 7 bases and J by 5 bases, 7 bases remained unmatched. The CDR3 sequence is 13 residues long. CDR3 residues: CASGLQGGETQYF. The CDR3 bases are TGTGCCAGCGGATTACAGGGGGGCGAGACCCAGTACTTC.

This clone is a singleton in its sample. The V and J genes are TRBV6-5 and TRBJ2-1; unclear D gene. Deletions cut 0 bases from V and 9 bases from J, with 12 bases between. The CDR3 runs 14 residues. Germline V gives CDR1 MNHEY, CDR2 SVGAGI. The DNA of the CDR3 is TGTGCCAGCAGTTACTCACAGCTATTGGGTGAGCAGTTCTTC. It specifies CASSYSQLLGEQFF.